This TCR beta chain was recorded in a study of cytomegalovirus exposure and HLA in healthy donors (dated by TCRdb to about 2017). The study in broad terms: In an earlier analysis of roughly 500 of the donors, 250 to 300 Gb of sequence data and 117 million unique TCR beta sequences from 150 million to 200 million T cells were reported. In the later analysis, no new phenotypic data were used to find candidate immune exposures; instead, reliance was placed on TCR beta sequences and their occurrence across donors. A later analysis re-examined previously published TCR beta repertoires from roughly 650 donors and added high-resolution HLA genotyping to investigate patterns of TCR occurrence. The number of donors typed differed by locus, with roughly 629-640 for A, B, C, DRB1 and DQB1, more than 500 for DQA1, over 600 for DPA1, and around 430 for DPB1. On average, 235,054 unique TCR beta nucleotide sequences were sequenced per donor among some 430 genotyped donors of the cohort, with roughly 18% of those sequences being non-productive. All discovery cohort repertoires had been generated on a single sequencing platform. An earlier analysis of 587 of the donors used high-throughput TCR beta sequencing to judge whether each TCR beta V gene segment behaved as functional or pseudogenic. A separate validation cohort of over 95 different subjects was used in addition to the 666-subject first cohort. Roughly five DR-DQ haplotypes were handled as single units for association and clustering because linkage in the cohort was strong. Alongside the repertoire data, information on donor age, sex, ethnicity and CMV serostatus was compiled. HLA typing covered class I and class II loci at four-digit resolution. Approximately 300 gigabases of sequencing data and tens of millions of unique TCR sequences were included in an early release covering 550 to 650 HLA-typed donors. Using immunosequencing, the study profiled T cell repertoires from 640 or so subjects and related those repertoires to cytomegalovirus serostatus. High-throughput TCR immunosequencing, statistical association of individual TCRs with disease status, and machine learning were combined to predict cytomegalovirus infection status. Of the 350 to 400 genotyped donors, 81% fell in the genetic ancestry cluster associated with self-reported Caucasian donors. Genome-wide SNP genotypes for about 60% of the roughly 670 donors were used in a later genetic analysis, which treated that subset as a discovery cohort. The study aimed to test whether cataloging public T cell receptors could reveal signatures of past pathogen exposure. Overall study results and their limits: Three of the identified cytomegalovirus-associated TCR beta chains were confirmed in vitro to be specific for cytomegalovirus antigens. The only immune exposure information available for the cohort was CMV serostatus. Cytomegalovirus status was reported to be diagnosed by the classifier with high specificity and sensitivity in both the original and validation cohorts. The study listed 164 TCR beta chains as associated with cytomegalovirus. A later genetic analysis associated a missense DCLRE1C variant with V-gene and J-gene trimming of TCR beta chains, and an independent cohort replicated the association. Sequencing depth was assumed to be roughly uniform across donors in the presence/absence analyses, though that assumption may not hold. Because counts were too low, 15 or so rarely observed V segments, including chromosome 9 orphons, were excluded from the earlier analysis of around 590 of the donors. This cohort had only TCR beta chains sequenced, and the lack of alpha or paired-chain data limited which features could be detected. Across donors, most TCR sequences were observed very rarely, whereas some public TCRs were present in many individuals. A later genetic analysis reported fewer N-insertions in productive TCRs among donors in an Asian-associated ancestry cluster than the roughly 700-donor mean. A group of highly shared sequence variants was considered likely to be a technical artifact of the sequencing pipeline. According to a later analysis, most CMV-associated TCR beta chains appeared to be HLA-restricted, and the HLA associations seemed to be driven largely by CMV exposure. At a false discovery rate of 0.05, a later analysis linked 16,000 or so TCR beta sequences to specific HLA alleles. Broadly in line with IMGT annotations, most TCR beta V segments showed up in productive rearrangements about 90% or about 30% of the time in an earlier analysis of some 590 of the donors. In a later analysis, HLA-associated TCR beta chains showed more clonal expansion and lower generation probabilities than non-associated chains that were equally common. HLA typing was unavailable for some donors at each locus, so association tests used only the typed subset. Correlated functional status among segregating V segments might be attributable to linkage disequilibrium, but an unknown experimental factor could not be ruled out. The authors suggested that the approach could potentially be extended to other disease states and immunological phenotypes. A further reported finding was that TCR beta sequences accurately predicted the HLA-A and HLA-B alleles for most subjects in the first cohort. Some IMGT-functional V segments, including TRBV6-2 and TRBV6-3, could not be told apart with the 87-base-pair reads, so those segments were excluded. According to a later analysis, parvovirus B19, influenza, CMV and Epstein-Barr virus appeared linked to several top co-occurrence clusters. According to a later analysis, TCR association rates differed among HLA loci, with DRB1 alleles showing the most associated TCRs and HLA-C alleles showing the fewest. Strong co-occurrence of HLA alleles, especially DR and DQ, made assigning TCR associations to individual alleles difficult.

From the cysteine up to the phenylalanine, the CDR3 has a length of 14 residues. Of the read, only the CDR3 DNA is kept; its 42 bases are in frame from base 1. Libraries were made using the immunoSEQ multiplex PCR assay. The multiplex PCR relied on a mix of 60 forward primers for TCR Vbeta segments and 13 reverse primers for TCR Jbeta segments. The CDR3 region of rearranged TCR beta genes was amplified from genomic DNA by a multiplex PCR assay. Amplified TCR beta libraries were sequenced as 87-base-pair reads on the Illumina HiSeq System. As for the authors' bioinformatics: A later analysis counted approximately 74 million unique TCR beta chains across the 640 or so repertoires, and roughly 9.9 million of these chains were shared by at least two donors. Raw reads were error-corrected and collapsed into unique sequences with a nearest-neighbor algorithm that merged closely related sequences to remove PCR and sequencing errors. Alignment of CDR3 sequences to IMGT reference sequences was used to assign V, D and J gene segments. For a sequence to be retained, a match of at least six nucleotides to both a V gene segment and a J gene segment was required. Rearrangements were classified as productive when the CDR3 lacked stop codons and remained in frame with V and J, and all other rearrangements were classified as non-productive. CDR3 was defined according to IMGT convention as the region running from the second conserved V-encoded cysteine to the conserved J-encoded phenylalanine. The earlier analysis of approximately 500 of the donors excluded sequences that lacked an unambiguous match to a single V gene segment. In an earlier analysis of several hundred of the donors, V segments were called functional above 56.7% productive rearrangements and were called segregating when the between-donor standard deviation exceeded 5%. A statistical classification framework was built for diagnosing cytomegalovirus status from the catalog of TCR beta chain sequences. V and J gene assignment, in a later analysis, came from comparing TCR nucleotide sequences with IMGT/GENE-DB human TR gene sequences. The TCRdist pipeline was used in a later analysis to assign CDR3 sequences and most-parsimonious VDJ recombination scenarios. A later analysis defined each TCR beta chain by its CDR3 amino acid sequence plus V-gene family, and excluded reads lacking a unique V-gene family. In a later analysis, 500 to 700 highly shared, low-generation-probability nucleotide sequences were removed to address suspected cross-contamination and a sequencing artifact. For each public chain, a later analysis derived a clonal expansion index from normalized ranks of inferred template counts within each repertoire. A later analysis computed generation probabilities with a VDJ recombination model fitted to out-of-frame rearrangements, and checked the results against IGoR. A later analysis scored TCR-TCR, TCR-HLA and TCR-CMV co-occurrence with hypergeometric tests, applying a repertoire-size bias correction to TCR pairs. A later analysis estimated false discovery rates by permuting HLA or CMV assignments 20 times. In a later analysis, co-occurring TCRs were grouped using DBSCAN, with TCRdist sequence similarity added in when clustering inside HLA-allele-positive subsets. Repertoires with fewer than 30,000 or more than 120,000 public chains were left out of co-occurrence clustering, as were four to six repertoires with anomalous nucleotide sharing. What TCRdb holds here is the immuneACCESS table cut down to in-frame rearrangements. Part of the clones is not present; checked against another copy, under half of the missing clones reflect an unresolved V gene, and the others are unexplained. The V and J calls and clone size were taken over from that table, and D and trimming were inferred from the DNA. The sample table shows around 130,000 clones, and 75% to 85% are seen once. The top ten hold 1% of the sample.

To note about this clone: No antigen is known for it. Base-call qualities are not available, and no considerably larger clone is one nucleotide away.

The cohort was made up of about 670 healthy bone marrow donors. At the time of sampling, every cohort member was nominally healthy, though immune exposures that went unrecorded were likely present. The donor was CMV seronegative and was included in the group of a few hundred seronegative cohort members. A peripheral blood sample was collected from each donor, and TCR beta sequencing was performed on peripheral blood mononuclear cells. Genomic DNA extraction from the blood cell samples was performed with the Qiagen DNeasy Blood Extraction Kit. The sequence was collected from a man aged 35-49 years in good health and CMV-seronegative. Recombination joined TRBV21-1 with TRBJ2-5; the D call of TRBD1 is as the table states it, not checked on the DNA. TRBV21-1 corresponds to a pseudogene. The sample comprised PBMCs. The sequence in DNA is TGTGCCAGCAGCAAATCGGTACAGTTTAAGACCCAGTACTTC. Its coded protein is CASSKSVQFKTQYF.